This T cell receptor (beta chain) was observed in a study of T cell repertoires in cytomegalovirus infection. On this clonotype: Antigen unknown.

One entry per CDR3 protein results from TCRdb running MiXCR on the reads. The sample has more than 110,000 distinct CDR3 sequences, around 32% seen once. The ends were cut back, 3 bases at V and 2 bases at J, with 8 bases in the middle. The CDR3 is 15 residues long. The germline gives CDR1 SGHVS, CDR2 FNYEAQ. V is TRBV7-6 and J is TRBJ1-6, with D perhaps matching TRBD1 (5 bases). The sample was CD8+ T cells from cultured PBMCs, taken from culture after CMV antigen stimulation. The TCR comes from a human donor in good health (CMV status not recorded). Some clones in this sample may be carry-over from other donors' samples. CDR3 amino acids: CASSFEGTYNSPLHF. The CDR3 nucleotides read TGTGCCAGCAGCTTCGAGGGGACCTATAATTCACCCCTCCACTTT.